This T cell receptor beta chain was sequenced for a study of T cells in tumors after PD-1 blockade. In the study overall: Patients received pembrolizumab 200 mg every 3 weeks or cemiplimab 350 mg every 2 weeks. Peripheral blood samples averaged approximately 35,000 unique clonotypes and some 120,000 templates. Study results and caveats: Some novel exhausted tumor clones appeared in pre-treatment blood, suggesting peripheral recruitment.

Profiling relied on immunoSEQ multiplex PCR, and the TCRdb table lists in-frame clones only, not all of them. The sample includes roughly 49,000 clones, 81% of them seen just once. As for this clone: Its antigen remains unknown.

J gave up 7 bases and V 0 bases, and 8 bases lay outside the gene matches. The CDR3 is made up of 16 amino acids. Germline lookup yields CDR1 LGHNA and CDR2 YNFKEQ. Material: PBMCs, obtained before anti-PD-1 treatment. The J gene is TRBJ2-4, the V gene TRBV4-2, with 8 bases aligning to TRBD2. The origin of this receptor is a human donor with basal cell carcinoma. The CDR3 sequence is CASSQDLAGGRNIQYF. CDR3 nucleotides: TGTGCCAGCAGCCAAGATCTTGCGGGGGGCCGGAACATTCAGTACTTC.